This TCR beta chain was found in a study of blood T cell repertoires in COVID-19. Only in-frame clones appear in the TCRdb table, and some are missing; sequencing was by immunoSEQ multiplex PCR. The sample consists of 360,000 or so clones, 87% of them appearing once. This clone has just a few counts. Sequence at one end of the junction differs from germline and may be a read error. The CDR3 runs 16 residues. CDR1 is MNHEY and CDR2 is SVGAGI in the germline V gene. This clonotype was obtained from a woman in her 30s who had recovered from COVID-19. Sequencing used PBMCs or T cells enriched from blood (not recorded which). This sequence joins TRBV6-5 and TRBJ1-5; 8 nucleotides align to TRBD1. Here the CDR3 reads CASIYRTGLINQPQHF. CDR3 bases: TGTGCCAGCATTTACCGGACAGGGTTGATCAATCAGCCCCAGCATTTT.